This T cell receptor (beta chain) was observed in a study of blood T cell repertoires in COVID-19 (dated by TCRdb to 2018 to 2020). About the study as a whole: Collaborator samples came from the United States, Italy and Spain and covered acute and convalescent phases of COVID-19. Where available, HLA class I and class II types were taken from metadata supplied by the sample provider and were not determined by assay-based typing. The repertoires were released in a freely available public database meant as a resource for research on the immune response to SARS-CoV-2. A de-identified subject ID, COVID-19 status, age in years and sex were almost always included in the sample metadata. The dataset comprised deeply sampled blood TCRbeta repertoires from subjects exposed to, actively infected with, or recovered from COVID-19. The prospective study material was composed of cDNA or gDNA derived from T cells, B-cell-depleted T cells, or PBMCs. Samples came from the ongoing ImmuneRACE study (first 160 participants) plus 1,254 subjects from 6 global collaborators. The paper as a whole reports these results and caveats: Clinical and demographic metadata were provided uncurated, with the amount varying by source and participant.

A second Seattle source provided samples from volunteer blood donors who had recovered from COVID-19. Collaborating institutions collected whole blood in K2EDTA tubes following their own protocols. Collaborator samples were shipped for TCRbeta analysis as frozen whole blood, isolated PBMCs, or DNA extracted from either sample type. TCRbeta CDR3 regions were amplified from genomic DNA using the immunoSEQ Assay, a bias-controlled multiplex PCR. The study's own analysis went as follows. The number of nucleated cells in each sample was estimated from the amplification of reference gene primers within the assay. To quantify the absolute abundance of each unique TCRbeta CDR3 rearrangement, sequence reads were collapsed and filtered. For each sample, productive Simpson clonality was calculated as the square root of Simpson's diversity index across productive rearrangements. TCRdb re-hosts the immuneACCESS table, in-frame sequences only. Its copies lack some clones; in the studies checked, an unresolved V gene accounts for under half of them, and the cause for the rest is not known. That table is the source of V, J and clone size, and D and trimming were worked out from the DNA. Present in this sample are a few hundred thousand clones, roughly 90% of which were seen just once. 0.85% to 1% of the sample comes from the top ten.

In regard to this clone: The antigen this receptor binds is unknown. No much larger clone exists at a distance of one base, and base qualities are not known.

The CDR3 holds 13 amino acids from the cysteine to the phenylalanine. Only the CDR3 portion is preserved as DNA: 39 bases, with reading frame beginning at the first base. V loses 10 bases of germline sequence and J loses 2 bases, and the interval between the two ends is 13 bases. Via the germline V gene, CDR1 is MRHNA and CDR2 SNTAGT. This sequence was found in a woman between 40 and 55 years old who had recovered from COVID-19. This receptor chain uses TRBV6-4 and TRBJ2-3; TRBD2 might be the D gene, on 6 matching bases. Specimen: peripheral blood. The CDR3 corresponds to CATARDITDTQYF. The nucleotides read TGTGCCACCGCGCGGGATATCACAGATACGCAGTATTTT.